This record concerns one T cell receptor (beta chain) sequence. This specimen belongs to a study of blood T cells in healthy people across ages. The CDR3 sequence is 17 residues long. V was clipped by 1 base and J by 0 bases, with 17 bases between them. Germline CDR1 is DFQATT and CDR2 is SNEGSKA (reference sequence). Total RNA extracted from each sample amounted to at least 5 micrograms. With a J-beta primer mix and a sample-barcoded 5' primer, a second PCR ran about 6 to 11 cycles. TCRdb called the 5' RACE reads again in MiXCR, with one record for every CDR3 protein. Of around 520,000 distinct CDR3 sequences in the sample, about 28% were seen once. This same sample was also taken into another study, of T cells of mothers and their children.

Input material: blood. The source is a boy younger than 10 in good health. The V gene is TRBV20-1, the J gene TRBJ2-3; D might be TRBD1 or TRBD2, each matching 5 bases. The CDR3 sequence: CSARVGRILSSTDTQYF. In nucleotides, the CDR3 is TGCAGTGCTAGAGTGGGACGGATCCTCTCTAGCACAGATACGCAGTATTTT.